This note documents a single T cell receptor (beta chain) sequence. Authors' processing steps: Nucleated cell number was recorded as an estimate derived from reference gene primer amplification. Libraries were prepared by immunoSEQ multiplex PCR; TCRdb keeps only in-frame clonotypes and omits some of them. From that table come the V and J calls and clone size; the DNA was used to work out D and trimming. The sample yields 150,000 to 200,000 clones, around nine tenths seen once. The entry originates in a study of blood T cell repertoires in COVID-19. Study in general: There were acute and convalescent COVID-19 samples, and they came from the United States, Italy and Spain.

The trim removed 5 bases at V and 8 bases at J, leaving 24 bases unmatched. Germline CDR1 SGHTA, CDR2 FQGNSA. The CDR3 covers 19 residues. The sequence was collected from a human donor in a cohort sampled during active COVID-19. This rearrangement joins TRBV7-2 to TRBJ2-1, with 7 bases aligning to TRBD2. The specimen was peripheral blood. The CDR3 loop reads CASSPGGFDWTRSTDEQFF. The CDR3 DNA sequence: TGTGCCAGCAGCCCTGGAGGGTTTGACTGGACTAGATCTACGGATGAGCAGTTCTTC.